Shown below are 16 T cell receptor beta chains from a single sample sequenced in a study of blood T cells in healthy people across ages. Combining a sample-barcoded 5' primer with a J-beta primer mix, a second PCR ran for 7 to 11 cycles. TCRdb ran MiXCR on the 5' RACE reads and lists one entry per CDR3 protein. The repertoire holds around 1,100,000 distinct CDR3 sequences, more than 30% seen once, with around 13% in the top ten. The sequenced sample consisted of blood. All receptors come from a man younger than 35 in good health.

The gene calls are TRBV20-1 and TRBJ1-4, with D perhaps matching TRBD1 (6 bases). V lost 1 base and J 8 bases, leaving 20 bases between the germline ends. Germline V gives CDR1 DFQATT, CDR2 SNEGSKA (reference sequence). The CDR3 runs to 16 residues. CDR3 loop: CSARGGGWSGKEKLFF. Written as DNA, the CDR3 is TGCAGTGCTAGAGGGGGGGGCTGGTCGGGAAAGGAAAAACTGTTTTTT.

V usage is TRBV6-2 or TRBV6-3 and J usage is TRBJ2-5; no clear D gene. The ends were cut back, 2 bases at V and 0 bases at J, with 10 bases in the middle. The CDR3 runs to 15 residues. CDR1 and CDR2 (germline): MNHEY, SVGEGT. CDR3 in amino acids: CASSYVGEYQETQYF. Here the CDR3 DNA reads TGTGCCAGCAGTTACGTTGGCGAGTACCAAGAGACCCAGTACTTC.

This clonotype turned up a few times. This sequence joins TRBV20-1 and TRBJ2-1; 12 bases fit TRBD2. The CDR3 totals 17 residues. Germline CDR1 DFQATT, CDR2 SNEGSKA (reference sequence). Trimming took 0 bases from V and 10 from J; bases not matched to a gene: 13. The CDR3 bases are TGCAGTGCTAGAGATCCCACTAGCGGGGGGACGAAGGGAGAGCAGTTCTTC. It yields the protein CSARDPTSGGTKGEQFF.

The rearrangement uses TRBV5-6 and TRBJ2-1; D call uncertain. V was clipped by 5 bases and J by 6 bases, with 6 bases between them. The CDR3 is 11 residues long. Per the germline V gene, CDR1 is SGHDT and CDR2 is YYEEEE. The CDR3 region is CASRKFNEQFF. The CDR3 coding sequence is TGTGCCAGCAGGAAGTTCAATGAGCAGTTCTTC.

This chain connects TRBV27 to TRBJ2-5; 8 bases are shared with TRBD1. The DNA end lines up better with TRBJ2-7; the J call may be wrong. Germline CDR1 and CDR2: MNHEY and SMNVEV (reference sequence). CDR3 size: 14 residues. CDR3 DNA: TGTGCCAGCAGTTTATTGGGACAGGCCTACGAGCAGTACTTC. It translates to CASSLLGQAYEQYF.

V and J are TRBV20-1 and TRBJ1-5; D is unclear. Trimming shortened V by 7 bases and J by 7 bases, and 17 bases separated the two germline ends. CDR1 and CDR2 from the germline V gene are DFQATT and SNEGSKA (reference sequence). The CDR3 extends over 13 amino acids. CDR3 nucleotides: TGCAGTGGGCTGGGGAATCCGGGCCAGCCCCAGCATTTT. It translates to CSGLGNPGQPQHF.

This clonotype came up a few times. The chain employs TRBV5-1 and TRBJ1-4; D is undetermined. Germline assignment: CDR1 SGHRS and CDR2 YFSETQ. Between the trimmed V and J ends, which lost 2 bases and 4 bases, there was a span of 9 bases. CDR3 length: 14 residues. CDR3 bases: TGCGCCAGCAGCTTCGAGAAGCTTAATGAAAAACTGTTTTTT. Its translation is CASSFEKLNEKLFF. The entire variable domain, with the rest obtained from reference TRBV5-1 and TRBJ1-4, is as follows: KAGVTQTPRYLIKTRGQQVTLSCSPISGHRSVSWYQQTPGQGLQFLFEYFSETQRNKGNFPGRFSGRQFSNSRSEMNVSTLELGDSALYLCASSFEKLNEKLFFGSGTQLSVL.

This chain uses TRBV27 with TRBJ2-4, with 7 nucleotides matching TRBD1. The end of the DNA fits TRBJ2-7 better, so the J call may be wrong. The germline CDR1 and CDR2 sequences are MNHEY and SMNVEV (reference sequence). There are 13 residues in the CDR3. CDR3 sequence: CASTGQVVYEQYF. Written as DNA, the CDR3 is TGTGCCAGCACTGGACAGGTAGTTTACGAGCAGTACTTC.

V gene TRBV20-1 combines with J gene TRBJ1-1; unclear D gene. The CDR3 totals 12 residues. The germline CDR1 and CDR2 sequences are DFQATT and SNEGSKA (reference sequence). Trimming cost V 4 bases and J 2 bases, with 8 bases left between them. CDR3 DNA sequence: TGCAGTGCTAATGGCGGAAACACTGAAGCTTTCTTT. This translates into CSANGGNTEAFF.

The CDR3 sequence: CASSQSGAPTYEQYF. In DNA, the CDR3 is TGTGCCAGCAGCCAGAGCGGGGCCCCTACCTACGAGCAGTACTTC. The rearrangement links TRBV4-2 to TRBJ2-5; 7 bases map to TRBD2. The DNA end lines up better with TRBJ2-7; the J call may be wrong. Germline-derived CDR1 and CDR2 are LGHNA and YNFKEQ. This CDR3 comprises 15 residues.

This chain links TRBV28 with TRBJ2-7; 9 bases map to TRBD1. V shed 2 bases, J shed 2 bases, and the junction held 7 bases outside the gene matches. Germline loops: CDR1 MDHEN, CDR2 SYDVKM. The length of the CDR3 is 16 residues. CDR3 region: CASSLRGQGLPYEQYF. The CDR3 region has the DNA TGTGCCAGCAGTTTAAGAGGACAGGGGCTCCCCTACGAGCAGTACTTC.

The chain carries TRBV4-1 and TRBJ2-1; 10 bases line up with TRBD2. The end of the DNA aligns better with TRBJ2-7, so the J call may be wrong. Germline CDR1 reads MGHRA; CDR2 reads YSYEKL. The CDR3 loop spans 16 amino acids. The DNA for the CDR3 is TGCGCCAGCAGCCAGGGAGGACTAGCGGAATACAATGAGCAGTACTTC. Translation gives CASSQGGLAEYNEQYF.

The V gene is TRBV4-3, the J gene TRBJ2-3; 8 bases align to TRBD2. The CDR3 has 13 residues. J gave up 9 bases and V 1 base, and 3 bases lay outside the gene matches. In germline, CDR1 is LGHNA, CDR2 YSLEER. The CDR3 sequence: CASSQASGGTQYF. In nucleotides, the CDR3 is TGCGCCAGCAGCCAAGCGTCGGGGGGGACGCAGTATTTT.

The chain carries TRBV7-9 and TRBJ2-1; the match to TRBD2 covers 10 bases. V shed 8 bases and J 7 bases; nucleotides not matched to a gene: 2. This CDR3 region has 12 residues. Germline V gene data show CDR1 as SEHNR and CDR2 as FQNEAQ (reference sequence). In DNA, the CDR3 is TGTGCCAGCCTTAGCGGGGGGAATGAGCAGTTCTTC. This encodes CASLSGGNEQFF.

A remark on this clonotype: A much bigger clone sits one base away, suggesting this may be a read error. The rearrangement joins TRBV29-1 to TRBJ2-1, with a weak D call TRBD1 (5 bases). Looked up from germline, CDR1 is SQVTM and CDR2 is ANQGSEA. This CDR3 is built from 11 residues. CDR3 in amino acids: CSVWGRNERFF. As DNA, the CDR3 is TGCAGCGTATGGGGCCGCAATGAGCGGTTCTTC.

V is TRBV2 and J is TRBJ1-2, with 8 bases aligning to TRBD1. CDR1 and CDR2 from the germline V gene are SNHLY and FYNNEI. Trimming removed 4 bases from V and 4 bases from J; junction bases left unmatched: 8. The CDR3 spans 15 residues. In DNA form, the CDR3 reads TGTGCCAGCAGTGTTGGGACAGGCGGAACCTATGGCTACACCTTC. Translated, it gives CASSVGTGGTYGYTF.